This T cell receptor beta chain was identified in a study of B cell selection in AIRE deficiency. Per germline, CDR1 SGHNT and CDR2 YENEEA. V was cut by 1 base and J by 1 base, with 10 bases left in between. The CDR3 has 15 residues. Sorting defined conventional CD4 T cells as CD4+CD127+. Measured with immunoSEQ multiplex PCR; TCRdb has only the in-frame clones, and not every one. In the table there are over 20,000 clones, about 97% of which are singletons. The rearrangement joins TRBV11-3 to TRBJ1-1; a possible D gene is TRBD1 (5 bases). This TCR derives from a human donor with AIRE deficiency. The sample comprised conventional CD4+ T cells sorted from PBMCs. The CDR3 DNA is TGTGCCAGCAGCTTAGGTCCGGGGGAGAACACTGAAGCTTTCTTT. It is translated as CASSLGPGENTEAFF.